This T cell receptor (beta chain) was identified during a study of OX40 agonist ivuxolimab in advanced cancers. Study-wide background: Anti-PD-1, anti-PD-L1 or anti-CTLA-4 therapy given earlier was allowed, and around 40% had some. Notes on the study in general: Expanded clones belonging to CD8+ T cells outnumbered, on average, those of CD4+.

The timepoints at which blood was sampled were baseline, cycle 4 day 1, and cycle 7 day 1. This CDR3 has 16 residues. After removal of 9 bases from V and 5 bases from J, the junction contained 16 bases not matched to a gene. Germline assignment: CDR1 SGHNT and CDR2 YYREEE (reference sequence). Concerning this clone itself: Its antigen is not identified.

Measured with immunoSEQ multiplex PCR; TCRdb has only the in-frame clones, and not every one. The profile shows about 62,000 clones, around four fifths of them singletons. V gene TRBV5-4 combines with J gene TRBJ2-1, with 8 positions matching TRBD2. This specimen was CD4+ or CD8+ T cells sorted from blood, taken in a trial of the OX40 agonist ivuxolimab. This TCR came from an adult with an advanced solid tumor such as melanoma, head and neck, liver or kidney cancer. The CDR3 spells CATFPGGGDWNNEQFF. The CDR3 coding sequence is TGTGCCACATTTCCCGGGGGGGGCGACTGGAACAATGAGCAGTTCTTC. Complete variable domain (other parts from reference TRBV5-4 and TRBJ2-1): ETGVTQSPTHLIKTRGQQVTLRCSSQSGHNTVSWYQQALGQGPQFIFQYYREEENGRGNFPPRFSGLQFPNYSSELNVNALELDDSALYLCATFPGGGDWNNEQFFGPGTRLTVL.